This TCR beta chain emerged from a study of T-cell memory formation after mild COVID-19. Deletions cut 7 bases from V and 3 bases from J, with 13 bases between. The germline CDR1 and CDR2 sequences are SQVTM and ANQGSEA. The CDR3 loop spans 13 amino acids. Regarding the study as a whole: Nothing showed for sure that second-wave clones peaking on day 37 were SARS-CoV-2 specific. Several responding clones turned up in pre-infection memory, indicating that cross-reactive memory may have taken part.

5'RACE with constant-segment primers yielded barcoded, UMI-tagged TCR alpha and TCR beta cDNA libraries. Via MiXCR, TCRdb re-called the 5' RACE reads, giving one row per CDR3 protein. The sample has 350,000 or so distinct CDR3 sequences; 10% to 15% are singletons. For this clonotype: Antigen: not known.

The TCR comes from a man aged 18 to 30 who had mild COVID-19 (a few samples of this study predate the infection). Cell type and time point are not known. The sequencing sample was made of PBMCs or a T cell subset sorted from them (not recorded which). The chain employs TRBV29-1 and TRBJ2-1; perhaps TRBD1 as D (5 bases). For the CDR3, the DNA is TGCAGCGGACAAGACAGTGGCTACAATGAGCAGTTCTTC. Its protein is CSGQDSGYNEQFF.